This TCR beta chain was documented in a study of blood T cells in healthy people across ages. Through a sample-barcoded 5' primer and a J-beta primer mix, a second PCR was run for roughly 6 to 11 cycles. Every cDNA molecule carried a tag from a template-switch adaptor bearing 12 random nucleotides. Each single sample gave us at least 2.5 million CDR3-containing paired-end reads. One entry per CDR3 protein, called by TCRdb with MiXCR from the 5' RACE reads. The data show approximately 800,000 distinct CDR3 sequences, less than 70% seen once. This clonotype was seen a single time. Antigen specificity is unknown. General study findings and limits: There were more naive CD4+ cells and higher diversity in long-lived donors than in aged donors.

Each donor gave approximately 9.7 milliliters of peripheral blood. This CDR3 comprises 14 residues. Germline V gene data show CDR1 as SNHLY and CDR2 as FYNNEI. Trimming removed 7 bases from V and 7 bases from J, with 17 bases in between. V and J are TRBV2 and TRBJ1-5, with D unresolved. The sequence was obtained from a man older than 75 in good health. The source material was blood. The CDR3 sequence: CASNTDGPGQPQHF. The CDR3 DNA is TGTGCCAGCAACACAGACGGTCCTGGGCAGCCCCAGCATTTT.